A selection of T cell receptor beta chains follows, all from one sample in a study of blood T cell repertoires in COVID-19. Produced via immunoSEQ multiplex PCR; TCRdb's table is partial and in-frame only. The repertoire includes roughly 230,000 clones, about 80% of them detected once, and around 3.6% sits in the top ten. The sample consisted of PBMCs or T cells enriched from blood (not recorded which). The source of these receptors is a man aged 45-60 years who had recovered from COVID-19. The CDR3 runs from the conserved cysteine through the conserved F or W. The D gene is left open where the match is weak. Clone size is given for some rows only: seen once, a few or many times, or a class if the clone is expanded.

DNA	CDR3	length	size	D	V	J
TGCGCCAGCAGCTGGAGACTGACGAAATCCTACAATGAGCAGTTCTTC	CASSWRLTKSYNEQFF	16	NA	NA	TRBV5-1	TRBJ2-1
TGTGCCAGCAGTGGAATTTACAGGGACCTAGCTAACTATGGCTACACCTTC	CASSGIYRDLANYGYTF	17	once	NA	TRBV6-1	TRBJ1-2
TGCAGCGTTGAATGGGGGGGGCAGGAGCAGTACTTC	CSVEWGGQEQYF	12	NA	NA	TRBV29-1	TRBJ2-7
TGTGCCAGCAGCCAGCAGGGCGGGAGTCGAAATACGCAGTATTTT	CASSQQGGSRNTQYF	15	NA	TRBD2	TRBV11-2	TRBJ2-3
TGTGCCAGCAGAGGCGGGACAGCTAATGAAAAACTGTTTTTT	CASRGGTANEKLFF	14	NA	TRBD1	TRBV27	TRBJ1-4
TGTGCCAGCAGCTTGGGGGGGCTAGCGGGACTGACCGGGGAGCTGTTTTTT	CASSLGGLAGLTGELFF	17	NA	TRBD2	TRBV5-4	TRBJ2-2
TGTGCCAGCGGGGCCCAAGAGACCCAGTACTTC	CASGAQETQYF	11	NA	NA	TRBV28	TRBJ2-5
TGTGCCAGCAGCCGACCCGGGACACCAAATCATCTGTTTTTT	CASSRPGTPNHLFF	14	NA	NA	TRBV7-9	TRBJ1-4
TGTGCCAGCAGCCACGGACAGGGGGCAAGTTGGGAGACCCAGTACTTC	CASSHGQGASWETQYF	16	NA	TRBD1	TRBV14	TRBJ2-5
TGCGCCGGAGGGGCAGGCATGGACTATGGCTACACCTTC	CAGGAGMDYGYTF	13	NA	NA	TRBV7-9	TRBJ1-2
TGCGCCAGCAGCTTCTTCGTTAGTCAGGCCGGGGAGCTGTTTTTT	CASSFFVSQAGELFF	15	NA	NA	TRBV5-1	TRBJ2-2
TGTGCCAGCTCACCATCAAATAATCAGCCCCAGCATTTT	CASSPSNNQPQHF	13	once	NA	TRBV18	TRBJ1-5
TGTGCCAGCAGCCAAGGTACAGGGGGTGAAGCTTTCTTT	CASSQGTGGEAFF	13	NA	TRBD1	TRBV4-2	TRBJ1-1
TGTGCCAGCAGCTTAGGCGGCGGGGGCTCCTCCTACAATGAGCAGTTCTTC	CASSLGGGGSSYNEQFF	17	once	NA	TRBV7-9	TRBJ2-1
TGTGCCAGCGGCCATTCTCAGGGATCCACCGGGGAGCTGTTTTTT	CASGHSQGSTGELFF	15	NA	NA	TRBV21-1	TRBJ2-2
TGTGCCATCAGTGGGGGGGACAACACTGAAGCTTTCTTT	CAISGGDNTEAFF	13	NA	NA	TRBV10-3	TRBJ1-1
TGCGCCAGCAGCTTGGGTTCCATCGAGCAGTACTTC	CASSLGSIEQYF	12	NA	NA	TRBV5-1	TRBJ2-7
TGTGCCAGCAGCTGGGGACTAGGGGTAGGGGAGCAGTACTTC	CASSWGLGVGEQYF	14	NA	TRBD2	TRBV7-2	TRBJ2-7
TGCAGCGTCCACAGGGGGTCGAACACTGAAGCTTTCTTT	CSVHRGSNTEAFF	13	NA	TRBD1	TRBV29-1	TRBJ1-1
TGTGCCAGCAGTTCGGACAGGGGGCGGCTACGGAATGAGCAGTTCTTC	CASSSDRGRLRNEQFF	16	NA	TRBD1	TRBV27	TRBJ2-1
TGCGCCAGCCGCCTTAGTGGTCCTAGCACAGATACGCAGTATTTT	CASRLSGPSTDTQYF	15	few	NA	TRBV5-1	TRBJ2-3
TGTGCCACCAGCAGAGCAACGGGAGGGCGATGGGACATTCAGTACTTC	CATSRATGGRWDIQYF	16	NA	TRBD2	TRBV15	TRBJ2-4
TGTGCCACCAGCAGAGTTGCCAGGTACGAGCAGTACTTC	CATSRVARYEQYF	13	NA	NA	TRBV15	TRBJ2-7
TGTGCCAGTAGTAAGAGGGCCCGCGGGGATCAGCCCCAGCATTTT	CASSKRARGDQPQHF	15	few	NA	TRBV19	TRBJ1-5
TGCGCCAGCAGCCAAGATCGACTAGCGGGATACGAGCAGTACTTC	CASSQDRLAGYEQYF	15	NA	TRBD2	TRBV4-3	TRBJ2-7
TGTGCCAGCAGTTTAGAGGGCAGCTTATTGAACACTGAAGCTTTCTTT	CASSLEGSLLNTEAFF	16	NA	NA	TRBV27	TRBJ1-1
TGTGCCATCAGTGAGACACCGGGACAGGGGGGCTCACCCCTCCACTTT	CAISETPGQGGSPLHF	16	NA	TRBD1	TRBV10-3	TRBJ1-6
TGTGCCAGCAGTGAACCGACAGGGGGCGGATCCTACGAGCAGTACTTC	CASSEPTGGGSYEQYF	16	NA	TRBD1	TRBV25-1	TRBJ2-7
TGTGCCAGCAGCAGTTTAGGAATTGGCCAGCTAGGTAGGGAGACCCAGTACTTC	CASSSLGIGQLGRETQYF	18	NA	NA	TRBV27	TRBJ2-5
TGTGCCAGCAGTGAATTGGAGGGTTTAGATGGAAACACCATATATTTT	CASSELEGLDGNTIYF	16	few	NA	TRBV6-1	TRBJ1-3
TGTGCCAGCTCACCGGGTCGGGACAGGGGAGATTCACCCCTCCACTTT	CASSPGRDRGDSPLHF	16	NA	TRBD1	TRBV18	TRBJ1-6
TGTGCCAGCAGCCACGGGGTTGAGATAACGAATGAAAAACTGTTTTTT	CASSHGVEITNEKLFF	16	NA	NA	TRBV7-9	TRBJ1-4
TGTGCCAGCAGCGGGACAGGGGACTTCAATGAGCAGTTCTTC	CASSGTGDFNEQFF	14	NA	TRBD1	TRBV5-4	TRBJ2-1
TGCGCCAGCAGTTCGAGGCCAGCAGATACGCAGTATTTT	CASSSRPADTQYF	13	NA	NA	TRBV5-1	TRBJ2-3
TGTGCCAGCAGCCGGACAGGGAGATACACCGGGGAGCTGTTTTTT	CASSRTGRYTGELFF	15	NA	TRBD1	TRBV14	TRBJ2-2
TGCAGTGCTAGTTCTCGGGAGGGACTATACGAGCAGTACTTC	CSASSREGLYEQYF	14	NA	TRBD2	TRBV20-1	TRBJ2-7
TGTGCCAGTAGTATTGAGGATACGAGCACCTACGAGCAGTACTTC	CASSIEDTSTYEQYF	15	few	NA	TRBV19	TRBJ2-7
TGTGCCAGCAGCTTGGCCCTCCGGGGAAACGAGCAGTACTTC	CASSLALRGNEQYF	14	NA	NA	TRBV5-4	TRBJ2-7
TGTGCCAGCAGCTCAGTGACAGCGCCTAATTCACCCCTCCACTTT	CASSSVTAPNSPLHF	15	NA	NA	TRBV7-8	TRBJ1-6
TGTGCCACGGGACAGGGCTTCCAAGAGACCCAGTACTTC	CATGQGFQETQYF	13	NA	TRBD1	TRBV5-4	TRBJ2-5
TGTGCCAGCAGCTCCCGGGGGGACACTGAAGCTTTCTTT	CASSSRGDTEAFF	13	NA	NA	TRBV12-3/TRBV12-4	TRBJ1-1
TGTGCCAGCAGTCAACACCTGACCTACGAGCAGTACTTC	CASSQHLTYEQYF	13	NA	NA	TRBV11-2	TRBJ2-7
TGTGCCAGCAGCCAAACAGGGGGGTGGAATCAGCCCCAGCATTTT	CASSQTGGWNQPQHF	15	few	TRBD1	TRBV5-5	TRBJ1-5
TGTGCCAGCAGTACAACTAGCGGGTCATCCTACGAGCAGTACTTC	CASSTTSGSSYEQYF	15	NA	TRBD2	TRBV6-2/TRBV6-3	TRBJ2-7
TGTGCCAGCAGTCGAATGGGGGGGACTAGCGGGATTTCCTCCGAGCAGTACTTC	CASSRMGGTSGISSEQYF	18	NA	TRBD2	TRBV28	TRBJ2-7
TGTGCCTGGAGCGTTGCAACTAATGAAAAACTGTTTTTT	CAWSVATNEKLFF	13	NA	NA	TRBV30	TRBJ1-4
TGTGCCAGCAGCCAAGGAGCGGGGAAGGAGACCCAGTACTTC	CASSQGAGKETQYF	14	once	TRBD2	TRBV14	TRBJ2-5
TGTGCCAGCAGCCCCCGACAGGGTGAAGGCTACACCTTC	CASSPRQGEGYTF	13	NA	TRBD1	TRBV7-3	TRBJ1-2
TGTGCCAGCAGCGTTGACAGGGGGATCCCTGAAGCTTTCTTT	CASSVDRGIPEAFF	14	NA	TRBD1	TRBV6-5	TRBJ1-1
TGCGCCAGCAGCTTGTGGACAGGGGGCCGAAGCTCTGGGGCCAACGTCCTGACTTTC	CASSLWTGGRSSGANVLTF	19	NA	TRBD1	TRBV5-1	TRBJ2-6
TGTGCCAGTAGTATCGACAGACGCAATCAGCCCCAGCATTTT	CASSIDRRNQPQHF	14	NA	NA	TRBV19	TRBJ1-5
TGTGCCAGCAGTGAAGTGGGAGATTCACCCCTCCACTTT	CASSEVGDSPLHF	13	few	NA	TRBV25-1	TRBJ1-6
TGCGCCAGCAGCCAAGACGCAGCTAGGAGCTCCTACAATGAGCAGTTCTTC	CASSQDAARSSYNEQFF	17	NA	NA	TRBV4-3	TRBJ2-1
TGTGCCAGTAGTGAGGGCTCCTACGAGCAGTACTTC	CASSEGSYEQYF	12	NA	NA	TRBV28	TRBJ2-7
TGCAGCGTGGCTGGCGGGAGCTACGAGCAGTACTTC	CSVAGGSYEQYF	12	NA	TRBD2	TRBV29-1	TRBJ2-7